Listed below are T cell receptor beta chains from one sample, sequenced in a study of human T cells and chemical hapten exposure. TCRdb processed the RACE reads anew with MiXCR; each CDR3 protein has one entry. The repertoire consists of approximately 80,000 distinct CDR3 sequences, with about 10% occurring once and the leading ten covering around 4.2%. Source: whole blood, taken in connection with sensitization to the hapten diphenylcyclopropenone (DPC). Every receptor here comes from a woman in her fifties or sixties with alopecia areata. Some clones in this sample may be carry-over from other donors' samples. CDR3s include the opening cysteine and the closing phenylalanine or tryptophan. D genes are given only for firm matches. Size values are once, few and many counts, or a class for expanded clones, and some rows have none.

TRBV29-1	few	.	TRBJ2-7	TGCAGCGTTGTTGGGGGAGACACCACCATTAGGGAGCAGTACTTC	CSVVGGDTTIREQYF
TRBV7-9	few	.	TRBJ2-3	TGTGCCAGCAGCCATAACACAGATACGCAGTATTTT	CASSHNTDTQYF
TRBV4-3	.	TRBD1	TRBJ1-1	TGCGCCAGCAGCCAACCGGACAGGGTGGGAGGTGAAGCTTTCTTT	CASSQPDRVGGEAFF
TRBV27	.	TRBD2	TRBJ2-7	TGTGCCAGCAGAGCGGGGCGGCAGGGCGAGCAGTACTTC	CASRAGRQGEQYF
TRBV27	many	.	TRBJ1-3	TGTGCCAGCAGTCCGTTTGCCTCTGGAAACACCATATATTTT	CASSPFASGNTIYF
TRBV18	few	.	TRBJ2-1	TGTGCCAGCTCCCCCGACAGGATCGATGAGCAGTTCTTC	CASSPDRIDEQFF
TRBV5-4	many	.	TRBJ1-5	TGTGCCAGCAGCTTGCCGCCGGACCGGGGAAAATCGGGTCAGCCCCAGCATTTT	CASSLPPDRGKSGQPQHF
TRBV6-5	many	.	TRBJ1-2	TGTGCCAGCAGTTACTCTGCAAGCCATGGCTACACCTTC	CASSYSASHGYTF
TRBV6-6	few	.	TRBJ1-4	TGTGCCAGCAGTTACTCCGACCAGGGCGGTGAAAAACTGTTTTTT	CASSYSDQGGEKLFF
TRBV29-1	many	.	TRBJ2-3	TGCAGCGTTCGACTGGGAGATACGCAGTATTTT	CSVRLGDTQYF
TRBV27	many	.	TRBJ2-7	TGTGCCAGCAGCCCTGCGACCCTCGGCGAGCAGTACTTC	CASSPATLGEQYF
TRBV15	few	.	TRBJ2-5	TGTGCCACCAGCAGAGATTTGTCCGGGGAAGAGACCCAGTACTTC	CATSRDLSGEETQYF
TRBV6-4	few	TRBD1	TRBJ2-3	TGTGCCAGCAGTGGACAGGGATTCGGCACAGATACGCAGTATTTT	CASSGQGFGTDTQYF
TRBV18	many	.	TRBJ1-1	TGTGCCAGCTCACCAGGGGCGTACACTGAAGCTTTCTTT	CASSPGAYTEAFF
TRBV5-4	.	.	TRBJ2-5	TGTGCCAGCAGCTCGCCCCCCGGGACGGATCCTTGGGTATCAGAGACCCAGTACTTC	CASSSPPGTDPWVSETQYF
TRBV4-1	.	TRBD1	TRBJ1-4	TGCGCCAGCAGCCAAGATAGACAGGGGATTGCAACTAATGAAAAACTGTTTTTT	CASSQDRQGIATNEKLFF
TRBV21-1	few	.	TRBJ2-1	TGTGCCAGCAGCAATAGCTCCCTTATTAGCGGGAGGGCCGTCGAGCAGTTCTTC	CASSNSSLISGRAVEQFF
TRBV19	.	.	TRBJ1-5	TGTGCCAGTAGTAATTTTCAGGGGTCGACACAGCCCCAGCATTTT	CASSNFQGSTQPQHF
TRBV5-6	.	.	TRBJ2-7	TGTGCCAGCAGCTTGGCCGGTTCTCCCTACGAGCAGTACTTC	CASSLAGSPYEQYF
TRBV19	few	.	TRBJ2-2	TGTGCCAGTAGCCCACCCGGGGAGCTGTTTTTT	CASSPPGELFF
TRBV20-1	.	.	TRBJ1-1	TGCAGTGCTCCGGGACAATGGAACACTGAAGCTTTCTTT	CSAPGQWNTEAFF
TRBV28	.	.	TRBJ2-1	TGTGCCAGCAGTCCAACCGGGACCGATTACAATGAGCAGTTCTTC	CASSPTGTDYNEQFF
TRBV2	once	TRBD1	TRBJ1-2	TGTGCCAGCAGTGAAGCCCGGACAGGTGGTGGCTACACCTTC	CASSEARTGGGYTF
TRBV10-3	.	.	TRBJ1-5	TGTGCCATCACCAAGGCCGAGAATCAGCCCCAGCATTTT	CAITKAENQPQHF
TRBV6-1	few	TRBD2	TRBJ2-1	TGTGCCAGCAGTAACCTAGCGGGAGGAAATGAGCAGTTCTTC	CASSNLAGGNEQFF
TRBV6-6	many	.	TRBJ2-7	TGTGCCAGCAGCTTCGAAGGGGGGATACCCTACGAGCAGTACTTC	CASSFEGGIPYEQYF
TRBV13	.	.	TRBJ2-3	TGTGCCAGCAGCTCCCGGGACGGCCAGGGGGATACGCAGTATTTT	CASSSRDGQGDTQYF
TRBV7-9	many	TRBD1	TRBJ1-1	TGTGCCAGCAGCTTGGGGACAGGGGGTCGATGGAACACTGAAGCTTTCTTT	CASSLGTGGRWNTEAFF
TRBV7-6	few	.	TRBJ1-2	TGTGCCAGCAGCCCGACAACCAACTATGGCTACACCTTC	CASSPTTNYGYTF
TRBV20-1	.	.	TRBJ2-7	TGCAGTGCTAGAGTCAGTGCCCAACTCAGGCACGAGCAGTACTTC	CSARVSAQLRHEQYF
TRBV7-3	many	.	TRBJ1-2	TGTGCCAGCAGCCCGCAGTCGAACTATGGCTACACCTTC	CASSPQSNYGYTF
TRBV28	.	TRBD2	TRBJ2-7	TGTGCCAGCAGCTCACCTCTAGCGGCCGGAAGTCGAATGATCGAGCAGTACTTC	CASSSPLAAGSRMIEQYF
TRBV30	many	.	TRBJ2-1	TGTGCCTGGAGTAGGGACGCCGGAGAGTTCTTC	CAWSRDAGEFF
TRBV5-1	few	.	TRBJ2-3	TGCGCCAGCAGCTTGGACGGCTCCGCAGATACGCAGTATTTT	CASSLDGSADTQYF
TRBV12-3/TRBV12-4	few	TRBD1	TRBJ1-4	TGTGCCAGCAGTCGACGAGGGGGCTTTAATGAAAAACTGTTTTTT	CASSRRGGFNEKLFF
TRBV6-5	few	TRBD1	TRBJ2-5	TGTGCCAGTGGAAGGGACAGGGGGCGAGAGACCCAGTACTTC	CASGRDRGRETQYF
TRBV2	many	TRBD2	TRBJ2-1	TGTGCCAGCAGTGAGGTCAGGGGAGGACTAGCGGGAAAGAAGAATGAGCAGTTCTTC	CASSEVRGGLAGKKNEQFF
TRBV9	few	TRBD1	TRBJ2-2	TGTGCCAGCAGCGTGAGACAGGGCAACACCGGGGAGCTGTTTTTT	CASSVRQGNTGELFF
TRBV11-2	many	TRBD1	TRBJ2-1	TGTGCCAGCAGCTTGGGACAGGTCAATGAGCAGTTCTTC	CASSLGQVNEQFF
TRBV7-8	few	.	TRBJ1-5	TGTGCCAGCAGCTTATTTAGGGATCAGCCCCAGCATTTT	CASSLFRDQPQHF
TRBV28	many	TRBD1	TRBJ1-1	TGTGCCAGCAGACAGGGGGCGGACACTGAAGCTTTCTTT	CASRQGADTEAFF
TRBV28	many	TRBD1	TRBJ1-2	TGTGCCAGCGGGACAGCTAACTATGGCTACACCTTC	CASGTANYGYTF
TRBV6-6	.	.	TRBJ1-4	TGTGCCAGCAGTTACAGGGGAGTAGGAGAAAAACTGTTTTTT	CASSYRGVGEKLFF
TRBV20-1	many	.	TRBJ2-7	TGCAGTGCCTCTTTCCAGGGCGGCTTCTTCGAGCAGTACTTC	CSASFQGGFFEQYF
TRBV28	few	TRBD2	TRBJ2-7	TGTGCCAGCAGTTTAGCTGGGACTAGCGGTTCCTACGAGCAGTACTTC	CASSLAGTSGSYEQYF